Presented here are 4 T cell receptor beta chains from one specimen sequenced in a study of shared clonotypes between healthy human individuals. Clones were read by immunoSEQ multiplex PCR, and TCRdb kept only the in-frame ones, dropping some. The data hold a few million clones, with approximately 95% observed a single time. Material for sequencing was naive CD4+ T cells from PBMCs. The subset was: CD45RA+ positively selected. Source of these receptors: a man younger than 30 in good health. Some clones in this sample may be carry-over from other donors' samples.

This chain links TRBV7-9 with TRBJ1-1, with 7 bases lining up with TRBD1. CDR1 SEHNR and CDR2 FQNEAQ come from the germline V gene (reference sequence). V shed 3 bases, J shed 2 bases, and the junction held 6 bases outside the gene matches. This CDR3 is 15 amino acids long. The CDR3 is CASSLKDRKNTEAFF. The CDR3 DNA follows: TGTGCCAGCAGCTTGAAGGACAGGAAAAACACTGAAGCTTTCTTT.

Comments on this clone: This specimen includes other DNA sequences encoding the same CDR3. The J gene is TRBJ1-4, the V gene TRBV5-4, with 7 bases lining up with TRBD1. CDR1 is SGHNT and CDR2 is YYREEE in the germline V gene (reference sequence). Trimming took 0 bases from V and 5 from J; bases not matched to a gene: 4. The CDR3 sequence is 15 residues long. The CDR3 DNA sequence: TGTGCCAGCAGCTTGGCCGGCAGGGGGAATGAAAAACTGTTTTTT. Encoded protein: CASSLAGRGNEKLFF.

The V and J genes are TRBV11-2 and TRBJ2-3; D is possibly TRBD1 (5 bases). V was trimmed by 5 bases and J by 4 bases, leaving 13 bases between them. The CDR3 has 14 amino acids. Germline-derived CDR1 and CDR2 are SGHAT and FQNNGV. CDR3 sequence (DNA): TGTGCCAGCAGCCGTGACTTAGGGGCAGATACGCAGTATTTT. Amino acid sequence: CASSRDLGADTQYF. Full variable domain (rest looked up from reference TRBV11-2 and TRBJ2-3): EAGVAQSPRYKIIEKRQSVAFWCNPISGHATLYWYQQILGQGPKLLIQFQNNGVVDDSQLPKDRFSAERLKGVDSTLKIQPAKLEDSAVYLCASSRDLGADTQYFGPGTRLTVL.

The gene calls are TRBV5-1 and TRBJ2-7, with D tentatively TRBD1 (6 bases). Germline CDR1 SGHRS, CDR2 YFSETQ. CDR3 size: 16 residues. Between the trimmed V and J ends, which lost 5 bases and 0 bases, there was a span of 18 bases. This chain's CDR3 is CASRGSAGAISYEQYF. The CDR3 DNA reads TGCGCCAGCAGAGGTTCGGCAGGGGCTATCTCCTACGAGCAGTACTTC.